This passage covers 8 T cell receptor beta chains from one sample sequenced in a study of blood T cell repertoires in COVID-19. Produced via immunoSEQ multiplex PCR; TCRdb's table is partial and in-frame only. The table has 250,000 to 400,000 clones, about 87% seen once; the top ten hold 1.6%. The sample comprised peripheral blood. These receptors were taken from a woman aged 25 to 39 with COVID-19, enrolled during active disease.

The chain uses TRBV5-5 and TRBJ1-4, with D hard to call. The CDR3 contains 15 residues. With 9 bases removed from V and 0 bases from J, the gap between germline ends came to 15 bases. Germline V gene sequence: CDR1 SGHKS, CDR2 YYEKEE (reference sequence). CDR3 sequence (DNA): TGTGCCACTAGGAAAGCATTTGCAACTAATGAAAAACTGTTTTTT. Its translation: CATRKAFATNEKLFF.

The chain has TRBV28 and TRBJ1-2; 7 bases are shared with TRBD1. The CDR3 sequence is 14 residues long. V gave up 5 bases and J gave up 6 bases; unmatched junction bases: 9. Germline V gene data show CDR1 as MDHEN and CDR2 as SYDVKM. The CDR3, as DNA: TGTGCCAGCAGTCACAACAGGGGATTACATGGCTACACCTTC. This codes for CASSHNRGLHGYTF.

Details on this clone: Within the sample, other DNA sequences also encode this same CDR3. The CDR3 loop is CASSSDRGSGNTIYF. The CDR3 DNA follows: TGTGCCAGCAGTAGCGACAGGGGCTCTGGAAACACCATATATTTT. The rearrangement joins TRBV6-5 to TRBJ1-3; 8 positions agree with TRBD1. Per germline, CDR1 MNHEY and CDR2 SVGAGI. The CDR3 is 15 amino acids. Trimming took 5 bases from V and 0 from J; bases not matched to a gene: 3.

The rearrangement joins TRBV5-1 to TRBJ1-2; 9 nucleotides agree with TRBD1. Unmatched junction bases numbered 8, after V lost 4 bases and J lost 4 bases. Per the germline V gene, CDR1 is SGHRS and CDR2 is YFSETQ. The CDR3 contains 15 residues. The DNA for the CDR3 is TGCGCCAGCAGCGCACAGGGGGCGCGGGGCTATGGCTACACCTTC. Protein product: CASSAQGARGYGYTF.

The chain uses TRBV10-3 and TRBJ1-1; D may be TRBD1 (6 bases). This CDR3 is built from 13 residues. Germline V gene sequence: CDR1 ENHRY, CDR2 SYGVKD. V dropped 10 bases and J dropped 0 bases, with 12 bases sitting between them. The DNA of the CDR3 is TGTGCCACAGAAGACAGGATGAACACTGAAGCTTTCTTT. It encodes CATEDRMNTEAFF.

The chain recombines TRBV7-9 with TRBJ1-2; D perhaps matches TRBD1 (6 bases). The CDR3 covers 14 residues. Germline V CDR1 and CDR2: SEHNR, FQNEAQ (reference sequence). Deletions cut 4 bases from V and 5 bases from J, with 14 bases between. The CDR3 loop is CASSSKTGPYGYTF. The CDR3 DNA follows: TGTGCCAGCAGCTCAAAGACAGGACCTTATGGCTACACCTTC.

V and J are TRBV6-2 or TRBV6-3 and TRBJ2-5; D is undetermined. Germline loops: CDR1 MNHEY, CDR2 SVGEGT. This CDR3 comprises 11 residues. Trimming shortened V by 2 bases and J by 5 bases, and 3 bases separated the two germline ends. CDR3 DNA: TGTGCCAGCAGTTACCGGGAGACCCAGTACTTC. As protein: CASSYRETQYF.

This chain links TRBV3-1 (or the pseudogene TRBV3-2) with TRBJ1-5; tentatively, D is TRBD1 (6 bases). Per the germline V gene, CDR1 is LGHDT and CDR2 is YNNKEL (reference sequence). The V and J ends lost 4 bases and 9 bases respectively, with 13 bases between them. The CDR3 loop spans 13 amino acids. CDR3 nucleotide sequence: TGTGCCAGCAGCCTCGGGGGGGGCGGGCCCCAGCATTTT. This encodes CASSLGGGGPQHF.